The next 30 T cell receptor beta chains were all read from a single sample in a study of molecular identifiers for immune sequencing clone quantification. TCRdb reanalysed the PCR reads using MiXCR and keeps one entry per CDR3 protein. The sample includes about 640,000 distinct CDR3 sequences, just under 20% of them seen just once. The source material was naive CD8+ T cells from blood, with Jurkat cell RNA spiked in. This sample's subset: FACS-sorted CD8+CD4-CCR7+CD45RA+ naive T cells. The receptors derive from a human donor in good health. Some libraries in this study had Jurkat cell RNA spiked in.

This clonotype was counted at least ten times. The chain has TRBV4-2 and TRBJ2-7; a possible D gene is TRBD2 (5 bases). The germline CDR1 and CDR2 sequences are LGHNA and YNFKEQ. This CDR3 spans 15 amino acids. The V end was cut by 3 bases, the J end by 2 bases, with 14 bases between. CDR3: CASSQFEGKAYEQYF. CDR3 in DNA: TGTGCCAGCAGCCAGTTCGAGGGCAAAGCCTACGAGCAGTACTTC.

As to this clonotype: A much larger clone lies one base from this, so it may be a read error. J is TRBJ2-3 and V is TRBV4-1, with 12 bases that match TRBD2. Germline V gene sequence: CDR1 MGHRA, CDR2 YSYEKL. This CDR3 contains 16 residues. CDR3 loop: CASSQLAGGRSDTRYF. The CDR3 DNA is TGCGCCAGCAGCCAACTAGCGGGGGGGCGGTCAGATACGCGGTATTTT.

As regards this clonotype: This may be a read error, as it is one base from a much larger clone. The rearrangement uses TRBV29-1 and TRBJ2-1; 10 bases are a match to TRBD2. CDR1 is SQVTM and CDR2 is ANQGSEA in the germline V gene. The length of the CDR3 is 15 residues. The CDR3 protein is CGVEWASGRDNEQFF. In DNA, the CDR3 is TGCGGCGTTGAGTGGGCTAGCGGGAGAGACAATGAGCAGTTCTTC.

A remark on this clonotype: A much larger clone sits a single nucleotide away, making a read error possible. The J gene is TRBJ1-1, the V gene TRBV11-2; TRBD1 matches at 8 bases. V was clipped by 5 bases and J by 6 bases; unmatched bases: 8. The CDR3 length is 14 residues. CDR1 and CDR2 (germline): SGHAT, FQNNGV. The CDR3 DNA follows: TGTGCCAGCAGCCAGGGCAGGGGGCTCGCTGAAGCTTTCTTT. It translates to CASSQGRGLAEAFF. Drawing the rest from reference TRBV11-2 and TRBJ1-1, the complete variable domain is EAGVAQSPRYKIIEKRQSVAFWCNPISGHATLYWYQQILGQGPKLLIQFQNNGVVDDSQLPKDRFSAERLKGVDSTLKIQPAKLEDSAVYLCASSQGRGLAEAFFGQGTRLTVV.

About this clonotype: One base away lies a much larger clone, so this may be a sequencing read error. J is TRBJ2-5 and V is TRBV30; perhaps TRBD1 as D (5 bases). CDR3 size: 13 residues. Trimming cost V 4 bases and J 4 bases, with 13 bases left between them. Germline CDR1 and CDR2: GTSNPN and SVGIG (reference sequence). The chain's CDR3 is CAWTRRVLETQYF. The CDR3 DNA follows: TGTGCCTGGACACGCAGGGTGCTAGAGACCCAGTACTTC.

The V gene is TRBV27, the J gene TRBJ1-1; D ambiguous. V was cut by 6 bases and J by 3 bases, with 11 bases left in between. The CDR3 spans 13 residues. CDR1 MNHEY and CDR2 SMNVEV come from the germline V gene (reference sequence). The CDR3 sequence is CASSADGDTEAFF. The CDR3 DNA sequence: TGTGCCAGCAGCGCCGACGGCGACACTGAAGCTTTCTTT.

Remarks on this clonotype: A read error is possible here, since a much larger clone lies one base away. The V call is TRBV29-1, the J call TRBJ1-3; D perhaps matches TRBD1 (6 bases). CDR3 length: 13 amino acids. The V and J ends lost 5 bases and 0 bases respectively, with 8 bases between them. CDR1 SQVTM and CDR2 ANQGSEA come from the germline V gene. The CDR3: CSVIRGSGNTIYF. Here the CDR3 DNA reads TGCAGCGTTATCAGGGGCTCTGGAAACACCATATATTTT.

This clonotype was recorded many times. This rearrangement joins TRBV14 to TRBJ1-1; no firm D call. Germline values: CDR1 SGHDN, CDR2 FVKESK. This CDR3 has 14 amino acids. V lost 0 bases and J 6 bases, leaving 11 bases between the germline ends. CDR3 in DNA: TGTGCCAGCAGCCAAGAGGCTCGAAGCCCTGAAGCTTTCTTT. Protein: CASSQEARSPEAFF.

This clonotype was seen repeatedly, ten times or more. The chain couples TRBV6-2 or TRBV6-3 to TRBJ2-6; D unresolved. Trimming stripped 0 bases from V and 0 bases from J, with 15 bases between. CDR1 and CDR2 from the germline V gene are MNHEY and SVGEGT. CDR3 length equals 19 residues. The CDR3 region is CASSYSSDRGLSGANVLTF. CDR3 nucleotide sequence: TGTGCCAGCAGTTACTCCTCCGACCGAGGCCTCTCTGGGGCCAACGTCCTGACTTTC.

About this clonotype itself: The conserved closing phenylalanine or tryptophan is absent in this CDR3, likely reflecting a read error. The chain has TRBV27 and TRBJ2-1; 7 positions agree with TRBD2. This CDR3 is built from 14 residues. Germline trimming cut 8 bases from V and 1 base from J; bases unmatched to any gene: 5. Germline V gives CDR1 MNHEY, CDR2 SMNVEV (reference sequence). The CDR3 DNA reads as TGTGCCAGCCTGGGGGGGGGGTCCTACAATGAGCAGTTCCTC. It encodes CASLGGGSYNEQFL.

About this clonotype: A much larger clone lies one base from this, so it may be a read error. The V and J genes are TRBV4-3 and TRBJ2-1, with D perhaps matching TRBD1 or TRBD2 (6 bases each). V was pared by 0 bases and J by 0 bases, with 15 bases between. Germline values: CDR1 LGHNA, CDR2 YSLEER. This CDR3 region has 18 residues. In DNA, the CDR3 is TGCGCCAGCAGCCAAGATCCAGGGGTCGGGAGCTCCTACAATGAGCAGTTCTTC. Encoded protein: CASSQDPGVGSSYNEQFF.

A few counts support this clonotype. V is TRBV4-3 and J is TRBJ2-4; D perhaps matches TRBD1 (6 bases). This CDR3 spans 19 amino acids. Germline V lookup: CDR1 LGHNA, CDR2 YSLEER. V was clipped by 0 bases and J by 0 bases, with 18 bases between them. The CDR3 DNA reads as TGCGCCAGCAGCCAAGATGGCCAGGGGCCCCTCTTAGCCAAAAACATTCAGTACTTC. Its protein is CASSQDGQGPLLAKNIQYF.

This clonotype was detected ten times or more. The J gene is TRBJ2-1, the V gene TRBV5-1; 9 bases agree with TRBD1. V gave up 4 bases and J gave up 0 bases; unmatched junction bases: 2. Germline lookup yields CDR1 SGHRS and CDR2 YFSETQ. The CDR3 extends over 15 amino acids. CDR3: CASSPTGGSYNEQFF. In DNA form, the CDR3 reads TGCGCCAGCAGCCCGACAGGGGGCTCCTACAATGAGCAGTTCTTC.

A remark on this clonotype: With a much larger clone just one base away, this may be a read error. The chain links TRBV7-9 to TRBJ1-6; 7 bases are shared with TRBD1. Trimming at V came to 5 bases and at J to 9 bases, leaving 7 bases not matched to a gene. Germline CDR1 reads SEHNR; CDR2 reads FQNEAQ (reference sequence). The CDR3 spans 14 residues. CDR3 in DNA: TGTGCCAGCAGCAACACAGGGGTAAGTTCACCCCTCCACTTT. Protein sequence: CASSNTGVSSPLHF.

There are many counts of this clonotype. CDR3 amino acids: CASDGGLGLHEQFF. The CDR3 region has the DNA TGTGCCAGCGACGGTGGGCTGGGACTGCATGAGCAGTTCTTC. The chain combines TRBV7-2 with TRBJ2-1; maybe TRBD2 (6 bases). Germline V gives CDR1 SGHTA, CDR2 FQGNSA. The CDR3 is 14 residues long. Trimming left V 8 bases short and J 8 bases short, with 19 bases between.

Many counts were recorded for this clonotype. This chain uses TRBV6-6 with TRBJ2-7; D ambiguous. Trimming shortened V by 0 bases and J by 0 bases, and 12 bases separated the two germline ends. The CDR3 totals 16 residues. From germline, CDR1 is MNHNY and CDR2 SVGAGI (reference sequence). Here the CDR3 reads CASSYSTRQPSYEQYF. DNA of the CDR3: TGTGCCAGCAGTTACTCGACACGGCAGCCCTCCTACGAGCAGTACTTC.

This clonotype occurred many times. The V gene is TRBV7-9, the J gene TRBJ2-3; TRBD2 agrees at 14 bases. The trim removed 2 bases at V and 5 bases at J, leaving 9 bases unmatched. From germline, CDR1 is SEHNR and CDR2 FQNEAQ (reference sequence). The CDR3 length is 18 residues. The CDR3 reads CASSLSHPGLAGEDTQYF. In DNA form, the CDR3 reads TGTGCCAGCAGCTTATCACACCCGGGACTAGCGGGAGAAGATACGCAGTATTTT. The full variable domain, rest sourced from reference TRBV7-9 and TRBJ2-3, is DTGVSQNPRHKITKRGQNVTFRCDPISEHNRLYWYRQTLGQGPEFLTYFQNEAQLEKSRLLSDRFSAERPKGSFSTLEIQRTEQGDSAMYLCASSLSHPGLAGEDTQYFGPGTRLTVL.

On this clonotype: A clone one base away is much larger, so this may be a read error. The chain has TRBV27 and TRBJ1-1; D unclear. Germline CDR1 reads MNHEY; CDR2 reads SMNVEV (reference sequence). The CDR3 covers 14 residues. CDR3 amino acids: CASRAGLPNAEAFF. The DNA for the CDR3 is TGTGCCAGCAGGGCCGGACTCCCGAACGCTGAAGCTTTCTTT.

About this clonotype itself: This could be a read error, since a much larger clone is one nucleotide away. The chain recombines TRBV20-1 with TRBJ1-1; D call uncertain. This CDR3 is built from 13 residues. Trimming removed 5 bases at V and 2 bases at J, with 12 bases between. The germline gives CDR1 DFQATT, CDR2 SNEGSKA (reference sequence). CDR3: CSAHWAENTEAFF. For the CDR3, the DNA is TGCAGTGCTCACTGGGCAGAAAACACTGAAGCTTTCTTT.

This clonotype occurred a few times. This chain links TRBV10-2 with TRBJ1-1, with D perhaps matching TRBD1 (6 bases). CDR1 WSHSY and CDR2 SAAADI come from the germline V gene. V was cut by 3 bases and J by 7 bases, with 12 bases left in between. This CDR3 region has 13 residues. The CDR3 DNA follows: TGCGCCAGCAGTGAAGTAGGGGGGGTTGAAGCTTTCTTT. It codes for CASSEVGGVEAFF.

This clonotype appeared many times. The rearrangement joins TRBV23-1 to TRBJ2-2; D is possibly TRBD1 (6 bases). TRBV23-1 carries the ORF label, with uncertain function. Between the trimmed V and J ends, which lost 6 bases and 0 bases, there was a span of 26 bases. This CDR3 is built from 20 residues. The CDR3 region has the DNA TGCGCCAGCAGGAGAAAACAGGGCGTCTTTTTGAAAGCGAACACCGGGGAGCTGTTTTTT. Translated: CASRRKQGVFLKANTGELFF.

This clonotype was counted at least ten times. This sequence joins TRBV5-5 and TRBJ1-5; the D gene is possibly TRBD1 (6 bases). Trimming took 0 bases from V and 5 from J, leaving 9 bases between them. Germline assignment: CDR1 SGHKS and CDR2 YYEKEE (reference sequence). This CDR3 region has 14 residues. CDR3 nucleotide sequence: TGTGCCAGCAGCTTGGCACCAGGGGATCAGCCCCAGCATTTT. Encoded protein: CASSLAPGDQPQHF.

On this clonotype itself: A much larger clone differs by one base, so this may be a read error. As DNA, the CDR3 is TGTGCCAGCAGCCAAGAGGGCGGGGAGCCGTTTTTT. It specifies CASSQEGGEPFF. The V call is TRBV3-1, the J call TRBJ2-2; D is perhaps TRBD2 (6 bases). Looked up from germline, CDR1 is LGHDT and CDR2 is YNNKEL (reference sequence). The CDR3 totals 12 residues.

This clonotype was detected ten times or more. The genes are TRBV7-2 and TRBJ2-5, with a weak D call TRBD2 (6 bases). The germline V gene has CDR1 SGHTA and CDR2 FQGNSA. This CDR3 contains 13 residues. Between the trimmed V and J ends, which lost 5 bases and 4 bases, there was a span of 11 bases. CDR3 residues: CASSETRIETQYF. The CDR3 DNA sequence: TGTGCCAGCAGCGAGACTAGGATAGAGACCCAGTACTTC.

This chain connects TRBV28 to TRBJ2-7; TRBD1 aligns across 7 bases. V lost 5 bases, J lost 2 bases, and 9 bases stayed unmatched. The CDR3 is 15 amino acids. The germline gives CDR1 MDHEN, CDR2 SYDVKM. This CDR3 reads CASSRNRGRTYEQYF. The CDR3 nucleotides are TGTGCCAGCAGTCGTAACAGGGGCCGTACCTACGAGCAGTACTTC.

As concerns this clonotype: An end of the junction differs from the germline gene, which may be a read error. The chain carries TRBV7-2 and TRBJ2-7, with D hard to call. The CDR3 consists of 13 residues. Per the germline V gene, CDR1 is SGHTA and CDR2 is FQGNSA. In DNA, the CDR3 is TGTGCCAGCAGCCTGGACCCTTCCTACGAGCCGTACTTC. Its translation: CASSLDPSYEPYF.

The sample holds a few counts of this clonotype. This chain uses TRBV28 with TRBJ1-1, with 8 bases lining up with TRBD1. The germline V gene encodes CDR1 MDHEN and CDR2 SYDVKM. Trimming removed 3 bases from V and 3 bases from J; junction bases left unmatched: 12. The CDR3 extends over 17 amino acids. The CDR3 sequence: CASSFFPDRGGDTEAFF. In nucleotides, the CDR3 is TGTGCCAGCAGTTTTTTTCCCGACAGGGGAGGGGACACTGAAGCTTTCTTT.

This clonotype has ten or more counts. This sequence joins TRBV29-1 and TRBJ1-2; D unclear. CDR1 SQVTM and CDR2 ANQGSEA come from the germline V gene. V gave up 0 bases and J gave up 1 base, with 9 bases separating them. This CDR3 has 14 residues. CDR3 in amino acids: CSVEDRIGNYGYTF. CDR3 coding DNA: TGCAGCGTTGAAGATCGGATCGGTAACTATGGCTACACCTTC.

In this sample, this clonotype turned up many times. This chain links TRBV2 with TRBJ1-5; D possibly corresponds to TRBD1 (6 bases). Trimming shortened V by 0 bases and J by 7 bases, and 19 bases separated the two germline ends. The germline gives CDR1 SNHLY, CDR2 FYNNEI. The CDR3 sequence is 17 residues long. CDR3 coding DNA: TGTGCCAGCAGTGAAGCCGCCGACAGGCCGAGGAAACAGCCCCAGCATTTT. Encoded protein: CASSEAADRPRKQPQHF. The whole variable domain, filled in from reference TRBV2 and TRBJ1-5, reads EPEVTQTPSHQVTQMGQEVILRCVPISNHLYFYWYRQILGQKVEFLVSFYNNEISEKSEIFDDQFSVERPDGSNFTLKIRSTKLEDSAMYFCASSEAADRPRKQPQHFGDGTRLSIL.

This clonotype occurred many times. This CDR3 is CASSQWTGEATEAFF. The CDR3 nucleotides are TGCGCCAGCAGCCAGTGGACAGGGGAGGCCACTGAAGCTTTCTTT. The genes are TRBV4-3 and TRBJ1-1, with 9 nucleotides matching TRBD1. Per germline, CDR1 LGHNA and CDR2 YSLEER. Losses at the gene ends were 3 bases for V and 4 bases for J; bases not matched to a gene: 6. The CDR3 totals 15 residues.